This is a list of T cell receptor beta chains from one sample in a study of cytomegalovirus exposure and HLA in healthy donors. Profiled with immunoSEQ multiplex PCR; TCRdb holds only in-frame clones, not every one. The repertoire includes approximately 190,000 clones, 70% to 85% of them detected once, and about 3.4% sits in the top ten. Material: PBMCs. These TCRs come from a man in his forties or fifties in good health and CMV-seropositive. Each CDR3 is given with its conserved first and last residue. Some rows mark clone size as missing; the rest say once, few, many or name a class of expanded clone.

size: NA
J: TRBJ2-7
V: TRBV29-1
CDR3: CSVGQGSSYEQYF

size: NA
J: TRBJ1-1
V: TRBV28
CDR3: CASRDFNTEAFF

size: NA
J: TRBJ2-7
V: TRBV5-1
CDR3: CASSPGTGREQYF

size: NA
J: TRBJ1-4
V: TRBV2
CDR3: CASSDGGGLGKLFF

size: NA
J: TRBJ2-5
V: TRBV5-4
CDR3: CASSLGGSGGQETQYF

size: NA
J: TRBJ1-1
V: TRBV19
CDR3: CASSMSAGVSTEAFF

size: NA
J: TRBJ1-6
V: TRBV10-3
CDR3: CAISGPEGNSPLHF

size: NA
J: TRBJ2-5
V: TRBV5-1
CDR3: CASSLALAGGEETQYF

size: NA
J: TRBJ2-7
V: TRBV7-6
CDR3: CASSLEAGSESYEQYF

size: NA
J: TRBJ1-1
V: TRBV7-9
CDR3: CASSSSRGQGVRTEAFF

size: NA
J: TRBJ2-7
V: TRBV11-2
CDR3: CASSRSGYEQYF

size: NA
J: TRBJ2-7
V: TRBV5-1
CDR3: CASSQKGQGNFYEQYF

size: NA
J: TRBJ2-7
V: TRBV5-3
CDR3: CARSPPSGRAYEQYF

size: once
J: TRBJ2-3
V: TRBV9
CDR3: CASSVERLAGFTDTQYF

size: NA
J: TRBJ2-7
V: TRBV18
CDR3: CASSPQTGASSYEQYF

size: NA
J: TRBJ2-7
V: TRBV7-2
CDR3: CASSRDRLYEQYF

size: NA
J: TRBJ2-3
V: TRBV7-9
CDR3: CASSLVSAGGPDTQYF

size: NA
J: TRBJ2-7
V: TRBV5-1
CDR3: CASSALDSGDWTYEQYF

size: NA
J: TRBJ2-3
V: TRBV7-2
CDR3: CASSSGTISTDTQYF

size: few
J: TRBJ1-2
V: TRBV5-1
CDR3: CASSLVQGTYGYTF

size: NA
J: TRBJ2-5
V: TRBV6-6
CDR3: CASRSVIDQETQYF

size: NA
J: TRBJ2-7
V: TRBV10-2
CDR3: CASSPTTPYEQYF

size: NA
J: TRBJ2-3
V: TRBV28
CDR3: CASSSFGGLTDTQYF

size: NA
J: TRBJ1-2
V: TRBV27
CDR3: CASSLSRRGPEDYGYTF

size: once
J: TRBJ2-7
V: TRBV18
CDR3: CASSPGAAYEQYF

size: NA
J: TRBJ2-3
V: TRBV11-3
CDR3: CASSLGRETDTQYF

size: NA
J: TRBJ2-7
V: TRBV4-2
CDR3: CASSQVGSGGAYEQYF

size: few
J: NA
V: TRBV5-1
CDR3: CASTPGTGVLYEQYF

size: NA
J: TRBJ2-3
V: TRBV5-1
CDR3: CASTPRAGALRTQYF

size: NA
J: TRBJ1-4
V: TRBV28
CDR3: CASSFISGTGREKLFF

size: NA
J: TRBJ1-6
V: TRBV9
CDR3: CASSPPGQGASPLHF

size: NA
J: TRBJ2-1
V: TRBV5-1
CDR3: CASSLGQDFSNEQFF

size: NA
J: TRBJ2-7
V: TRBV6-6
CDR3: CASSGLAGGEQYF

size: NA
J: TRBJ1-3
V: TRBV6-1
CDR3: CASSESIQGFFGNTIYF

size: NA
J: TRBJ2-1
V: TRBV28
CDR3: CASSSGRASSEQFF

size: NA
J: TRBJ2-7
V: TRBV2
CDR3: CASRDTGGNEQYF

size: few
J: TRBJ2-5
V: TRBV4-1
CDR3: CASSNQGDGGETQYF

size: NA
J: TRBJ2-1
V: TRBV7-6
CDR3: CASSPWREGQGEQFF

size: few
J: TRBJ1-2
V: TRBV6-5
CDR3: CASREDRGYGYTF

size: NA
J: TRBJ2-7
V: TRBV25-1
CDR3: CASSGRDGGSYEQYF

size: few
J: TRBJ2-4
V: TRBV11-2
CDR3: CASSLDGGFLAKNIQYF

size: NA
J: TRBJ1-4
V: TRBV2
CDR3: CASRTGGPGEKLFF